This T cell receptor beta chain is from a study of blood T cell repertoires in COVID-19. Trimming stripped 4 bases from V and 10 bases from J, with 20 bases between. Per germline, CDR1 SNHLY and CDR2 FYNNEI. This CDR3 is 15 amino acids long. Authors' data handling: For nucleated cells, counts were estimated from reference gene primer amplification. TCRdb keeps only in-frame clones here, not all; method: immunoSEQ multiplex PCR. V and J calls and clone size follow that table, whereas D and trimming were derived from the DNA. The table has around 67,000 clones, around 82% seen once. This clone was seen only once.

The chain recombines TRBV2 with TRBJ2-1; D is possibly TRBD2 (5 bases). Sequenced material: peripheral blood. This sequence was found in a man older than 75 with active COVID-19. The CDR3 loop reads CASSAKEIFGGEQFF. The CDR3 coding sequence is TGTGCCAGCAGTGCTAAAGAGATTTTTGGAGGAGAGCAGTTCTTC.